The rows below give T cell receptor beta chains drawn from one sample of a study of PD-1 blockade in classical Hodgkin lymphoma. Assay used: immunoSEQ multiplex PCR; TCRdb lists only in-frame clones, some missing. The sample holds approximately 27,000 clones, approximately 80% seen once. The material was peripheral blood mononuclear cells (PBMCs), obtained before the fourth cycle of nivolumab. Receptors were obtained from a human donor with classical Hodgkin lymphoma. CDR3s include the opening cysteine and the closing phenylalanine or tryptophan. The D gene is left open where the match is weak. The size entry is marked missing in some rows and otherwise reads once, few, many or a size class.

CASGFPGGDEQFF TGTGCTAGTGGTTTCCCCGGGGGTGATGAGCAGTTCTTC . TRBV12-5 once TRBJ2-1 13
CASSKALVTLVSPEQYF TGTGCCAGCAGCAAAGCGTTGGTAACACTAGTTTCCCCCGAGCAGTACTTC . TRBV21-1 . TRBJ2-7 17
CASSPGLTYEQYF TGTGCCAGCTCGCCAGGGTTAACCTACGAGCAGTACTTC . TRBV18 . TRBJ2-7 13
CASSLGGGQYF TGTGCCAGCAGTTTGGGTGGAGGGCAGTACTTC . TRBV28 . TRBJ2-5 11
CASSEEESSTDTQYF TGTGCCAGCAGTGAGGAGGAATCTAGCACAGATACGCAGTATTTT . TRBV6-4 . TRBJ2-3 15
CASSSSGYSNQPQHF TGTGCCAGCAGCTCCTCAGGGTATAGCAATCAGCCCCAGCATTTT . TRBV7-2 . TRBJ1-5 15
CASSLGLVSYEQFF TGTGCCAGCAGCTTGGGGCTAGTGAGTTATGAGCAGTTCTTC . TRBV5-5 . TRBJ2-1 14
CASSLVGGYSYEQYF TGTGCCAGCAGCTTAGTCGGGGGCTACTCCTACGAGCAGTACTTC . TRBV7-9 . TRBJ2-7 15
CACYRDGEQYF TGTGCCTGCTACAGGGACGGCGAGCAGTACTTC . TRBV6-1 . TRBJ2-7 11
CASRGLGGRDYGYTF TGTGCCAGCAGAGGTCTCGGGGGGCGCGACTATGGCTACACCTTC . TRBV27 . TRBJ1-2 15
CASSSGQAPYEQYF TGTGCCAGCAGCTCAGGACAGGCCCCCTACGAGCAGTACTTC TRBD1 TRBV7-6 . TRBJ2-7 14
CASSIRRDPGQGIYAQPQHF TGTGCCAGTAGTATAAGACGCGATCCGGGACAGGGTATATACGCTCAGCCCCAGCATTTT TRBD1 TRBV19 once TRBJ1-5 20
CASSYGPRNTIYF TGTGCCAGCAGTTACGGTCCCAGAAACACCATATATTTT . TRBV6-5 few TRBJ1-3 13
CASSLAQKGRNEKLFF TGTGCCAGCAGCTTAGCGCAGAAGGGGCGTAATGAAAAACTGTTTTTT . TRBV7-9 . TRBJ1-4 16
CASCHGTGMQETQYF TGTGCCAGCTGTCATGGGACAGGCATGCAAGAGACCCAGTACTTC TRBD1 TRBV7-9 . TRBJ2-5 15
CASSRTGQGTEAFF TGTGCCAGTAGCCGAACAGGACAGGGCACTGAAGCTTTCTTT TRBD1 TRBV19 . TRBJ1-1 14
CASLPFWTVTGELFF TGTGCCAGTCTACCCTTCTGGACAGTCACCGGGGAGCTGTTTTTT . TRBV19 . TRBJ2-2 15